What follows describes a single T cell receptor beta chain. The antigen is undetermined. This CDR3 comprises 13 residues. The ends were cut back, 0 bases at V and 7 bases at J, with 8 bases in the middle. Germline V gene data show CDR1 as SGHTS and CDR2 as YDEGEE. These data originate in a study of graft-versus-host responses after intestinal transplantation. Clones were read by immunoSEQ multiplex PCR, and TCRdb kept only the in-frame ones, dropping some. In the table there are approximately 86,000 clones, 91% of which are singletons. This specimen was unstimulated CD4+ T cells sorted from spleen or lymph node cells, taken before intestinal transplant. The chain links TRBV5-8 to TRBJ2-1; D unresolved. The clonotype originates from a human donor who received an intestinal transplant. Written as DNA, the CDR3 is TGTGCCAGCAGCTTGGTTCGGTGGAATGAGCAGTTCTTC. Translating it yields CASSLVRWNEQFF.